This T cell receptor (beta chain) emerged from a study of cytomegalovirus exposure and HLA in healthy donors. Trimming at V came to 8 bases and at J to 4 bases, leaving 6 bases not matched to a gene. The germline gives CDR1 SQVTM, CDR2 ANQGSEA. The CDR3 length is 12 residues. PCR used 60 Vbeta primers and 13 Jbeta primers. The authors' processing: In a later analysis, the count reached 80 million or so unique TCR beta chains, with roughly 12 million shared. TCRdb keeps only in-frame clones here, not all; method: immunoSEQ multiplex PCR. V and J calls and clone size follow that table, whereas D and trimming were derived from the DNA. Its clone listing holds some 150,000 clones.

Sequencing input: PBMCs. The receptor was derived from a woman aged 18 to 35 in good health and CMV-seropositive. The chain joins TRBV29-1 to TRBJ2-5; the match to TRBD1 covers 8 bases. The CDR3 spells CSSTTGVETQYF. The DNA of the CDR3 is TGCAGCTCCACGACAGGGGTAGAGACCCAGTACTTC.